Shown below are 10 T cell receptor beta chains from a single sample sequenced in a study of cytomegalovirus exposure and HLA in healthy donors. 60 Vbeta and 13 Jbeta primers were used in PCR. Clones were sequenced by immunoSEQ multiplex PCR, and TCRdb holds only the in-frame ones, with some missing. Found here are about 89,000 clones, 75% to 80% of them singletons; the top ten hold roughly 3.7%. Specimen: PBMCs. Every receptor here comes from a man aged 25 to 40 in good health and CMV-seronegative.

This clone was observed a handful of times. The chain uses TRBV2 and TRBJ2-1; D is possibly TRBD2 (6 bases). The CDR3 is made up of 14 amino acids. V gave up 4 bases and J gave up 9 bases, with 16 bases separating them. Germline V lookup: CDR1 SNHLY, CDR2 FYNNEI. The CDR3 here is CASSASGGAGEQFF. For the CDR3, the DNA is TGTGCCAGCAGTGCCTCTGGCGGGGCTGGTGAGCAGTTCTTC.

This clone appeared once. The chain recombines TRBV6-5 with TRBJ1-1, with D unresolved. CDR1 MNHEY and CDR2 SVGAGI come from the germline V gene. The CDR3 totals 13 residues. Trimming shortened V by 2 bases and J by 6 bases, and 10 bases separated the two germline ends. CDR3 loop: CASSYVFSAEAFF. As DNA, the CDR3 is TGTGCCAGCAGTTACGTTTTTTCGGCTGAAGCTTTCTTT.

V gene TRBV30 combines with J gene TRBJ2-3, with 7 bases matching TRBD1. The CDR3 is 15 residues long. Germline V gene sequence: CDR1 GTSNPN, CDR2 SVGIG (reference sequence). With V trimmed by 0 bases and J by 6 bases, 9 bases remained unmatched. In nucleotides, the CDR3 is TGTGCCTGGAGTGTACGGGTAAAACAGGGGGATACGCAGTATTTT. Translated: CAWSVRVKQGDTQYF.

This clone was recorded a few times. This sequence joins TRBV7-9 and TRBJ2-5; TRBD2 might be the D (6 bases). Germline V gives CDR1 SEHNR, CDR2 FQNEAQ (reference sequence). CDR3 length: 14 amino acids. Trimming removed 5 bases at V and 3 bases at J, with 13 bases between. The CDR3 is CASSTASEEETQYF. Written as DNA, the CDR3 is TGTGCCAGCAGCACGGCTAGCGAGGAAGAGACCCAGTACTTC.

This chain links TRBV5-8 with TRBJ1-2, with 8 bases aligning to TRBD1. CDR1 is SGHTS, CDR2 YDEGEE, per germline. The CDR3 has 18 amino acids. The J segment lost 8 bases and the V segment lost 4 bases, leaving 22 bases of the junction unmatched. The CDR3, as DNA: TGTGCCAGCAGCAAAATTAAGACAGGGGCCGACTTTATGTCGGGCTACACCTTC. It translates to CASSKIKTGADFMSGYTF.

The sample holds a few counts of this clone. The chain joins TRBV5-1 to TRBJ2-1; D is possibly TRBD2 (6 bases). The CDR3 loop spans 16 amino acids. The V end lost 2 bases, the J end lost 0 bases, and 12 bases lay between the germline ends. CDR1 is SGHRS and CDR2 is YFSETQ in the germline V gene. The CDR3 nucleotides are TGCGCCAGCAGCTTATATTTCGGGAGCTCCTACAATGAGCAGTTCTTC. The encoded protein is CASSLYFGSSYNEQFF.

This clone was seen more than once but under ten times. CDR3 sequence: CASSLYAPPGNEKLFF. Written as DNA, the CDR3 is TGTGCCAGCAGTTTATACGCTCCCCCGGGGAATGAAAAACTGTTTTTT. The chain combines TRBV28 with TRBJ1-4; D not resolved. Deletions cut 1 base from V and 5 bases from J, with 14 bases between. In germline, CDR1 is MDHEN, CDR2 SYDVKM. The CDR3 consists of 16 residues.

CDR3 sequence (DNA): TGTGCCAGCAGTTACGGAGACGGTCTACCCTACGAGCAGTACTTC. This sequence encodes CASSYGDGLPYEQYF. This sequence joins TRBV6-5 and TRBJ2-7; D call uncertain. Germline V gene sequence: CDR1 MNHEY, CDR2 SVGAGI. Trimming shortened V by 2 bases and J by 2 bases, and 13 bases separated the two germline ends. This CDR3 comprises 15 residues.

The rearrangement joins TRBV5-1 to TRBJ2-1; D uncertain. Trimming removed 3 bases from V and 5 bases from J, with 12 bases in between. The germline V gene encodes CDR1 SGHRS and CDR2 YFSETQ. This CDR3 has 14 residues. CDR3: CASSSSPQDNEQFF. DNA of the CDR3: TGCGCCAGCAGCTCATCTCCCCAGGACAATGAGCAGTTCTTC.

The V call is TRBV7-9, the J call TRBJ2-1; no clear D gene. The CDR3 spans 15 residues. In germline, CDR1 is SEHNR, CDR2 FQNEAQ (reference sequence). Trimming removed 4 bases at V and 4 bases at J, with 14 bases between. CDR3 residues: CASSSPLGVYNEQFF. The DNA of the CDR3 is TGTGCCAGCAGCTCACCTCTGGGCGTTTACAATGAGCAGTTCTTC.